Listed below are T cell receptor beta chains from one sample, sequenced in a study of cytomegalovirus exposure and HLA in healthy donors. TCRdb keeps only in-frame clones here, not all; method: immunoSEQ multiplex PCR. The repertoire consists of 100,000 to 120,000 clones, with over 60% occurring once and the leading ten covering more than 8%. Sample: PBMCs. The receptors were gathered from a man in his forties in good health and CMV-seropositive. CDR3s include the opening cysteine and the closing phenylalanine or tryptophan. D genes are given only for firm matches. Clone sizes are given selectively: once, few, many, or a class where the clone is expanded.

V gene: TRBV27
clone size: NA
J gene: TRBJ2-7
D gene: NA
CDR3 protein: CASSLGGEQYF
CDR3 DNA: TGTGCCAGCAGTTTAGGGGGGGAGCAGTACTTC

V gene: TRBV30
clone size: NA
J gene: TRBJ2-1
D gene: TRBD2
CDR3 protein: CAWKRGHQSYNEQFF
CDR3 DNA: TGTGCCTGGAAGCGGGGTCACCAGTCCTACAATGAGCAGTTCTTC

V gene: TRBV6-4
clone size: NA
J gene: TRBJ2-1
D gene: NA
CDR3 protein: CASRETLDSYNEQFF
CDR3 DNA: TGTGCCAGCAGGGAAACACTAGACTCCTACAATGAGCAGTTCTTC

V gene: TRBV27
clone size: NA
J gene: TRBJ1-2
D gene: TRBD1
CDR3 protein: CASSLSKGALYGYTF
CDR3 DNA: TGTGCCAGCAGTTTATCGAAGGGGGCTCTCTATGGCTACACCTTC

V gene: TRBV28
clone size: few
J gene: TRBJ2-1
D gene: TRBD2
CDR3 protein: CASSFFRDYYNNEQFF
CDR3 DNA: TGTGCCAGCAGTTTCTTCCGGGACTACTATAACAATGAGCAGTTCTTC

V gene: TRBV9
clone size: NA
J gene: TRBJ2-2
D gene: TRBD1
CDR3 protein: CASSGGQGATLAGELFF
CDR3 DNA: TGTGCCAGCAGCGGAGGACAGGGGGCAACTCTGGCCGGGGAGCTGTTTTTT

V gene: TRBV6-5
clone size: NA
J gene: TRBJ2-7
D gene: TRBD2
CDR3 protein: CASSYGGLAGREQYF
CDR3 DNA: TGTGCCAGCAGTTACGGCGGACTAGCGGGGCGCGAGCAGTACTTC

V gene: TRBV5-4
clone size: NA
J gene: TRBJ2-7
D gene: NA
CDR3 protein: CASSLERGAWEQYF
CDR3 DNA: TGTGCCAGCAGCTTAGAGCGCGGGGCGTGGGAGCAGTACTTC

V gene: TRBV7-8
clone size: once
J gene: TRBJ1-2
D gene: NA
CDR3 protein: CASSLWTEGYGYTF
CDR3 DNA: TGTGCCAGCAGCTTATGGACAGAAGGCTATGGCTACACCTTC

V gene: TRBV14
clone size: NA
J gene: TRBJ1-1
D gene: TRBD1
CDR3 protein: CASSAQGALGTEAFF
CDR3 DNA: TGTGCCAGCAGCGCACAGGGGGCGTTGGGCACTGAAGCTTTCTTT

V gene: TRBV30
clone size: NA
J gene: TRBJ1-1
D gene: NA
CDR3 protein: CASVLRTEAFF
CDR3 DNA: TGTGCCTCCGTCCTACGGACTGAAGCTTTCTTT

V gene: TRBV6-5
clone size: NA
J gene: TRBJ2-1
D gene: TRBD2
CDR3 protein: CAARREKVAEQFF
CDR3 DNA: TGTGCAGCAAGGCGGGAGAAGGTGGCTGAGCAGTTCTTC

V gene: TRBV7-9
clone size: once
J gene: TRBJ2-7
D gene: TRBD2
CDR3 protein: CASSPVPGLAGGAYEQYF
CDR3 DNA: TGTGCCAGCAGCCCTGTCCCGGGACTAGCGGGAGGTGCCTACGAGCAGTACTTC

V gene: TRBV7-9
clone size: NA
J gene: TRBJ1-1
D gene: NA
CDR3 protein: CASSIDGNTEAFF
CDR3 DNA: TGTGCCAGCAGCATAGACGGGAACACTGAAGCTTTCTTT

V gene: TRBV28
clone size: NA
J gene: TRBJ2-7
D gene: NA
CDR3 protein: CASTQTGPQYF
CDR3 DNA: TGTGCCAGCACACAAACAGGGCCGCAGTACTTC

V gene: TRBV19
clone size: few
J gene: TRBJ2-7
D gene: TRBD2
CDR3 protein: CASSPSGRVYEQYF
CDR3 DNA: TGTGCCAGTAGTCCTAGCGGGAGGGTATACGAGCAGTACTTC

V gene: TRBV27
clone size: NA
J gene: TRBJ2-7
D gene: NA
CDR3 protein: CASSTRQWTSYEQYF
CDR3 DNA: TGTGCCAGCAGTACAAGACAGTGGACGTCCTACGAGCAGTACTTC

V gene: TRBV6-4
clone size: NA
J gene: TRBJ2-1
D gene: TRBD2
CDR3 protein: CATLRPIVSGYNEQFF
CDR3 DNA: TGTGCCACCCTACGCCCAATAGTTAGCGGGTACAATGAGCAGTTCTTC

V gene: TRBV6-1
clone size: NA
J gene: TRBJ2-3
D gene: NA
CDR3 protein: CASKIKGGGTDTQYF
CDR3 DNA: TGTGCCAGTAAGATAAAGGGGGGGGGCACAGATACGCAGTATTTT

V gene: TRBV15
clone size: NA
J gene: TRBJ2-5
D gene: NA
CDR3 protein: CATSSEAETQYF
CDR3 DNA: TGTGCCACCAGCAGTGAGGCTGAGACCCAGTACTTC

V gene: TRBV18
clone size: NA
J gene: TRBJ2-7
D gene: TRBD2
CDR3 protein: CASSPGTSGSSYEQYF
CDR3 DNA: TGTGCCAGCTCGCCAGGGACTAGCGGGAGTTCCTACGAGCAGTACTTC

V gene: TRBV7-3
clone size: once
J gene: TRBJ2-7
D gene: NA
CDR3 protein: CASSFPGGEQYF
CDR3 DNA: TGTGCCAGCAGCTTTCCCGGGGGCGAGCAGTACTTC

V gene: TRBV4-3
clone size: NA
J gene: TRBJ1-4
D gene: TRBD1
CDR3 protein: CASSRGGQGNEKLFF
CDR3 DNA: TGCGCCAGCAGCCGGGGGGGACAGGGGAACGAAAAACTGTTTTTT

V gene: TRBV6-5
clone size: NA
J gene: TRBJ2-5
D gene: NA
CDR3 protein: CASSPQGLETQYF
CDR3 DNA: TGTGCCAGCAGTCCGCAGGGATTAGAGACCCAGTACTTC

V gene: TRBV7-8
clone size: few
J gene: TRBJ1-2
D gene: NA
CDR3 protein: CASSQRTEAPQIYGYTF
CDR3 DNA: TGTGCCAGCAGCCAGCGGACGGAAGCCCCTCAAATTTATGGCTACACCTTC

V gene: TRBV19
clone size: NA
J gene: TRBJ2-1
D gene: TRBD2
CDR3 protein: CASSSEREASYNEQFF
CDR3 DNA: TGTGCCAGTAGTAGCGAGCGGGAGGCCTCCTACAATGAGCAGTTCTTC

V gene: TRBV28
clone size: NA
J gene: TRBJ1-2
D gene: NA
CDR3 protein: CASSPSTYGYTF
CDR3 DNA: TGTGCCAGCAGCCCTAGTACCTATGGCTACACCTTC

V gene: TRBV18
clone size: NA
J gene: TRBJ1-4
D gene: NA
CDR3 protein: CASSPASVGRKLFF
CDR3 DNA: TGTGCCAGCTCACCGGCCTCCGTTGGGAGAAAACTGTTTTTT

V gene: TRBV10-2
clone size: NA
J gene: TRBJ2-1
D gene: NA
CDR3 protein: CASSPAGTYNEQFF
CDR3 DNA: TGCGCCAGCAGCCCCGCGGGAACTTACAATGAGCAGTTCTTC

V gene: TRBV27
clone size: once
J gene: TRBJ2-3
D gene: NA
CDR3 protein: CASRWVASTDAQYF
CDR3 DNA: TGTGCCAGCAGATGGGTGGCGTCCACAGATGCGCAGTATTTT

V gene: TRBV4-3
clone size: NA
J gene: TRBJ2-5
D gene: NA
CDR3 protein: CASSQGMLTPEETQYF
CDR3 DNA: TGCGCCAGCAGCCAAGGGATGTTGACTCCAGAAGAGACCCAGTACTTC

V gene: TRBV11-1
clone size: NA
J gene: TRBJ2-7
D gene: NA
CDR3 protein: CASSVSSSDTYEQYF
CDR3 DNA: TGTGCCAGCAGCGTCTCGTCCTCAGACACCTACGAGCAGTACTTC

V gene: TRBV30
clone size: NA
J gene: TRBJ1-6
D gene: NA
CDR3 protein: CAWRESDSPLHF
CDR3 DNA: TGTGCCTGGAGAGAGAGTGATTCACCCCTCCACTTT

V gene: TRBV6-1
clone size: NA
J gene: TRBJ2-3
D gene: TRBD2
CDR3 protein: CASRGLIDTDTQYF
CDR3 DNA: TGTGCCAGCAGGGGACTAATTGACACAGATACGCAGTATTTT

V gene: TRBV4-2
clone size: NA
J gene: TRBJ1-2
D gene: TRBD1
CDR3 protein: CASSLRQGSGYTF
CDR3 DNA: TGTGCCAGCAGCCTAAGACAGGGGTCTGGCTACACCTTC

V gene: TRBV4-1
clone size: NA
J gene: TRBJ2-5
D gene: TRBD1
CDR3 protein: CASSPGQGKEETQYF
CDR3 DNA: TGCGCCAGCAGCCCGGGACAGGGAAAAGAAGAGACCCAGTACTTC

V gene: TRBV6-6
clone size: NA
J gene: TRBJ1-2
D gene: NA
CDR3 protein: CASSYSQGNYGYTF
CDR3 DNA: TGTGCCAGCAGTTACTCTCAGGGGAACTATGGCTACACCTTC

V gene: TRBV10-2
clone size: NA
J gene: TRBJ2-3
D gene: TRBD1
CDR3 protein: CASSESGTDGTDTQYF
CDR3 DNA: TGCGCCAGCAGTGAGTCGGGGACAGATGGCACAGATACGCAGTATTTT

V gene: TRBV18
clone size: NA
J gene: TRBJ1-6
D gene: NA
CDR3 protein: CASSPGRSPLHF
CDR3 DNA: TGTGCCAGCTCACCAGGGAGATCACCCCTCCACTTT

V gene: TRBV2
clone size: NA
J gene: TRBJ2-7
D gene: NA
CDR3 protein: CASSLREYEQYF
CDR3 DNA: TGTGCCAGCAGTCTAAGGGAGTACGAGCAGTACTTC